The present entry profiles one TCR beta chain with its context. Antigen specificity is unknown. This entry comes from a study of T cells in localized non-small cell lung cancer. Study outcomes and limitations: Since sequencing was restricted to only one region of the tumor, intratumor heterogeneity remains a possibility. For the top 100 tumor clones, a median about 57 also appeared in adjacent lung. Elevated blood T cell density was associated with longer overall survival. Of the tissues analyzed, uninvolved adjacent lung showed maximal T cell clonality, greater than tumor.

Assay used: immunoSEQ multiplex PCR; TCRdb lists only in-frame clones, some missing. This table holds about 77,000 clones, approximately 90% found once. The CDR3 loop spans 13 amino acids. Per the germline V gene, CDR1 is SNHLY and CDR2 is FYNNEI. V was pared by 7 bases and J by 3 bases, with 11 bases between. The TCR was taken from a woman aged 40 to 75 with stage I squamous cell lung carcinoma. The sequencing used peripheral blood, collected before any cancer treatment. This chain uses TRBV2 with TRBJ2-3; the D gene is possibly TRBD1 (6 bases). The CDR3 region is CASILQGTDTQYF. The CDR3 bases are TGTGCCAGCATACTACAGGGAACAGATACGCAGTATTTT.